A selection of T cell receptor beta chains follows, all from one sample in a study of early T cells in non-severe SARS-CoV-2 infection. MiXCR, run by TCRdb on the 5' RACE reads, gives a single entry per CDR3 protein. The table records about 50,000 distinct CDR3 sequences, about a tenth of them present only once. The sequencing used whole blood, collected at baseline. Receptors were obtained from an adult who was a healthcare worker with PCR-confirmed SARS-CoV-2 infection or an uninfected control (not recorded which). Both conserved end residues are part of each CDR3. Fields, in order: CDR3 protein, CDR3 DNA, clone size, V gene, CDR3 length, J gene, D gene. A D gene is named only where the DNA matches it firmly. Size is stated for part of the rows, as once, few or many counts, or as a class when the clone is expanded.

CASSPVNAGYEQYF,TGTGCCAGCAGCCCCGTGAACGCGGGCTACGAGCAGTACTTC,-,TRBV7-8,14,TRBJ2-7,-
CASSSPGDTGELFF,TGTGCCAGCAGTTCCCCGGGGGACACCGGGGAGCTGTTTTTT,-,TRBV28,14,TRBJ2-2,-
CASMGRPSYEQYF,TGTGCCAGCATGGGGCGCCCCTCCTACGAGCAGTACTTC,few,TRBV6-5,13,TRBJ2-7,-
CASSLGRVNEKLFF,TGTGCCAGCAGTTTGGGACGGGTCAATGAAAAACTGTTTTTT,-,TRBV12-3/TRBV12-4,14,TRBJ1-4,-
CASSLARTTSYNEQFF,TGTGCCAGCAGCTTAGCGAGGACAACCTCCTACAATGAGCAGTTCTTC,many,TRBV11-2,16,TRBJ2-1,-
CSVRREFTDTQYF,TGCAGCGTTAGGCGGGAGTTCACAGATACGCAGTATTTT,few,TRBV29-1,13,TRBJ2-3,TRBD2
CASSQDAAGTNYGYTF,TGCGCCAGCAGCCAAGATGCAGCCGGCACCAACTATGGCTACACCTTC,-,TRBV4-3,16,TRBJ1-2,-
CASSLHGYEQYF,TGTGCCAGCAGCTTGCATGGCTACGAGCAGTACTTC,few,TRBV11-2,12,TRBJ2-7,-
CSAREGVDQPQHF,TGCAGTGCTAGGGAGGGCGTAGATCAGCCCCAGCATTTT,-,TRBV20-1,13,TRBJ1-5,-
CASSARGNTGELFF,TGTGCCAGCAGTGCTCGGGGGAACACCGGGGAGCTGTTTTTT,-,TRBV7-9,14,TRBJ2-2,-
CASSLDSGWNTEAFF,TGCGCCAGCAGCTTGGATTCGGGTTGGAACACTGAAGCTTTCTTT,-,TRBV5-1,15,TRBJ1-1,-
CSAELAGVQKKLFF,TGCAGTGCTGAGTTGGCAGGGGTTCAGAAAAAACTGTTTTTT,few,TRBV20-1,14,TRBJ1-4,-
CASSFGNRAWTPLHF,TGTGCCAGCAGCTTCGGAAACAGGGCCTGGACACCCCTCCACTTT,many,TRBV7-9,15,TRBJ1-6,-
CASSFSKSTGMGDTGELFF,TGTGCCAGCAGCTTTTCCAAGTCAACAGGGATGGGCGACACCGGGGAGCTGTTTTTT,medium-sized,TRBV7-8,19,TRBJ2-2,-
CASSSRGTANYGYTF,TGTGCCAGCAGTTCCCGCGGGACAGCTAACTATGGCTACACCTTC,many,TRBV6-5,15,TRBJ1-2,TRBD1
CAISVSAVNEQFF,TGTGCCATCAGTGTTTCGGCAGTCAATGAGCAGTTCTTC,few,TRBV10-3,13,TRBJ2-1,-
CASSSWTPNSYEQYF,TGTGCCAGCAGCAGCTGGACACCGAATTCCTACGAGCAGTACTTC,-,TRBV12-3/TRBV12-4,15,TRBJ2-7,-
CASSQAGGRSNTGELFF,TGTGCCAGCAGCCAAGCAGGCGGGAGGTCGAACACCGGGGAGCTGTTTTTT,many,TRBV3-1,17,TRBJ2-2,TRBD2
CASSSLDKYDGTDTQYF,TGTGCCAGCAGCTCCTTAGACAAATACGACGGCACAGATACGCAGTATTTT,-,TRBV7-3,17,TRBJ2-3,-
CASSLTSGVGGDTGELFF,TGCGCCAGCAGCCTCACTAGCGGGGTTGGGGGAGACACCGGGGAGCTGTTTTTT,many,TRBV4-1,18,TRBJ2-2,TRBD2
CASSAQHASYEQYF,TGTGCCAGCAGCGCCCAACACGCCTCCTACGAGCAGTACTTC,few,TRBV9,14,TRBJ2-7,-
CASSGSGVAYSPLHF,TGTGCCAGCAGTGGATCCGGGGTCGCCTATTCACCCCTCCACTTT,few,TRBV25-1,15,TRBJ1-6,-
CASSDDRGSYNSPLHF,TGTGCCAGCAGTGACGACAGGGGTTCCTATAATTCACCCCTCCACTTT,few,TRBV25-1,16,TRBJ1-6,TRBD1
CASSQGTEQYF,TGTGCCAGCAGCCAAGGGACAGAGCAGTACTTC,-,TRBV3-1,11,TRBJ2-7,-
CASSLVAASPAEAFF,TGTGCCAGCAGCTTAGTCGCGGCTTCTCCGGCTGAAGCTTTCTTT,many,TRBV11-2,15,TRBJ1-1,-
CATSHGAYNEQFF,TGTGCCACCAGCCACGGGGCCTACAATGAGCAGTTCTTC,-,TRBV19,13,TRBJ2-1,-
CASSLTTLETQYF,TGTGCCAGCAGCCTGACTACGTTAGAGACCCAGTACTTC,few,TRBV3-1,13,TRBJ2-5,-
CASSFLTGAETQYF,TGTGCCAGCAGTTTCCTAACAGGGGCAGAGACCCAGTACTTC,many,TRBV12-3/TRBV12-4,14,TRBJ2-5,TRBD1
CASSIYGGSTDTQYF,TGTGCCAGTAGTATTTATGGCGGGAGCACAGATACGCAGTATTTT,many,TRBV19,15,TRBJ2-3,-
CASSLEGGSDKNIQYF,TGTGCCAGCAGTTTAGAGGGGGGATCAGACAAAAACATTCAGTACTTC,many,TRBV28,16,TRBJ2-4,-
CASNRSDPHRKTQYF,TGCGCCAGCAACCGCTCGGACCCTCACAGGAAGACCCAGTACTTC,-,TRBV10-1,15,TRBJ2-5,-
CSARDPLRQGASNTGELFF,TGCAGTGCTAGAGATCCCCTAAGGCAGGGGGCGTCGAACACCGGGGAGCTGTTTTTT,few,TRBV20-1,19,TRBJ2-2,TRBD1
CASSQSGWGREQFF,TGTGCCAGCAGCCAATCGGGCTGGGGAAGGGAGCAGTTCTTC,-,TRBV16,14,TRBJ2-1,-
CASSRAPPELLIYEQYF,TGCGCCAGCAGCCGCGCGCCCCCGGAACTGCTGATTTACGAGCAGTACTTC,-,TRBV4-1,17,TRBJ2-7,-
CASKPGTGNQPQHF,TGTGCCAGCAAACCCGGGACAGGGAATCAGCCCCAGCATTTT,-,TRBV14,14,TRBJ1-5,TRBD1
CASSAGTGVAGELFF,TGTGCCAGCAGCGCCGGGACAGGGGTAGCCGGGGAGCTGTTTTTT,few,TRBV9,15,TRBJ2-2,TRBD1
CSALVGRGRADTQYF,TGCAGTGCCCTAGTTGGCAGGGGGCGGGCAGATACGCAGTATTTT,-,TRBV20-1,15,TRBJ2-3,TRBD1
CASSLANRGLSTEAFF,TGCGCCAGCAGCTTGGCTAACCGGGGCTTATCCACTGAAGCTTTCTTT,many,TRBV5-1,16,TRBJ1-1,-
CSARRGTGFDGYTF,TGCAGTGCCAGGAGGGGGACAGGGTTCGATGGCTACACCTTC,-,TRBV20-1,14,TRBJ1-2,TRBD1
CSAMARGGTSTDTQYF,TGCAGTGCTATGGCCCGGGGCGGGACTAGCACAGATACGCAGTATTTT,many,TRBV20-1,16,TRBJ2-3,-
CASSSPTGGPGGGNEQFF,TGTGCCAGCAGCTCACCTACAGGGGGACCTGGAGGTGGCAATGAGCAGTTCTTC,-,TRBV7-2,18,TRBJ2-1,TRBD1
CASSRGLAEETQYF,TGTGCCAGCAGCCGGGGACTAGCGGAAGAGACCCAGTACTTC,-,TRBV5-4,14,TRBJ2-5,TRBD2
CASSLLGQSRSTDTQYF,TGTGCCAGCAGCTTATTAGGTCAGTCCCGTAGCACAGATACGCAGTATTTT,-,TRBV7-6,17,TRBJ2-3,-
CASSQAQSEQYF,TGTGCCAGCAGCCAAGCCCAGTCCGAGCAGTACTTC,many,TRBV3-1,12,TRBJ2-7,-
CASSLDSTGANVLTF,TGTGCCAGCAGCTTAGACAGTACCGGGGCCAACGTCCTGACTTTC,few,TRBV11-2,15,TRBJ2-6,-
CASSQLGTVIYEQYF,TGTGCCAGCAGCCAGCTCGGGACAGTCATCTACGAGCAGTACTTC,-,TRBV7-9,15,TRBJ2-7,TRBD1
CASSPDRIAEAFF,TGTGCCAGCAGTCCTGACAGAATCGCTGAAGCTTTCTTT,-,TRBV27,13,TRBJ1-1,-
CAWSGQQNTEAFF,TGTGCCTGGAGCGGACAGCAGAACACTGAAGCTTTCTTT,-,TRBV30,13,TRBJ1-1,-
CATSRAGTRADTQYF,TGTGCCACCAGCAGAGCCGGGACTAGGGCAGATACGCAGTATTTT,many,TRBV15,15,TRBJ2-3,TRBD2
CASSLQGGPDPYEQYF,TGTGCCAGCAGTTTACAGGGAGGTCCCGACCCCTACGAGCAGTACTTC,few,TRBV28,16,TRBJ2-7,-